This T cell receptor (beta chain) was identified during a study of CD8 T cells in Susac syndrome. It was with random hexamers that about 0.45 to 1 ug RNA was reverse transcribed. TCRdb independently ran MiXCR on the immunoSEQ multiplex PCR reads; one entry per CDR3 protein. The sample has just over 150,000 distinct CDR3 sequences; about 94% are singletons. V lost 5 bases to trimming and J lost 2 bases, with 6 bases between them. This CDR3 has 11 residues. Per germline, CDR1 SQVTM and CDR2 ANQGSEA. Treatment-naive patients with stable or active relapsing-remitting disease were the multiple sclerosis controls.

Sequences were obtained from CD8+ T cells from PBMCs. This TCR came from a human donor with multiple sclerosis. J is TRBJ2-5 and V is TRBV29-1; D unclear. CDR3 nucleotide sequence: TGCAGCGTTCGGAGTCAAGAGACCCAGTACTTC. Residues: CSVRSQETQYF.